This T cell receptor beta chain was sequenced in a study of Ad26.COV2.S vaccination and SARS-CoV-2 variants. Some clones are missing from TCRdb's copy, which holds only in-frame ones; the method was immunoSEQ multiplex PCR. The data contain some 460,000 clones, about 88% of them singletons. To note about this clone: The target antigen is unknown.

Overall study findings and caveats: Substantial response breadth was reportedly seen for spike-specific CD8+ and CD4+ T cells after vaccination. The study found higher spike-specific TCR breadth in vaccine than placebo recipients.

Treatment denoted: some 19 received Ad26.COV2.S at low or high dose, single or two shots; 5 received placebo; per-sample allocation not given. Sample collection was performed on day 63 after the first vaccine or placebo injection. Donor was an adult aged 18-55 years in Boston. What was given as vaccine was an Ad26 vector encoding Wuhan-strain SARS-CoV-2 spike. This CDR3 spans 15 amino acids. V was clipped by 6 bases and J by 3 bases; unmatched bases: 8. CDR1 and CDR2 (germline): MNHEY, SVGAGI. The source of this sequence is a person between 18 and 65 years old who received the Ad26.COV2.S COVID-19 vaccine or a placebo. Sequenced material: peripheral blood, taken in a trial of Ad26.COV2.S vaccine versus placebo. J is TRBJ1-2 and V is TRBV6-5; 9 bases map to TRBD1. The CDR3 spells CASRSTGGEDYGYTF. Written as DNA, the CDR3 is TGTGCCAGCAGAAGTACAGGGGGCGAGGACTATGGCTACACCTTC.